The 8 T cell receptor beta chains given below trace back to one sample, sequenced in a study of T cells in Graves' hyperthyroidism and ophthalmopathy (dated by TCRdb to the late 2010s). The library was made by multiplex PCR. Sequencing instrument: Illumina HiSeq 2000. The TCR beta CDR3 regions were amplified from RNA transcripts. A first-round RT-PCR of the TCR CDR3 used the HTBI primer set with the Qiagen OneStep RT-PCR kit. TCRdb reran the public reads through fastp at Q25 and MiXCR, keeping productive beta chains. Entries that share a CDR3 protein sequence are merged under the most common genes and DNA. The sample profile shows approximately 620,000 distinct CDR3 sequences; roughly 16% of them were found once. In total, the top ten clones hold about 3.5% of the sample. Sequenced: blood. The origin of the receptors is a woman aged 40-49 years with Graves' ophthalmopathy.

The gene calls are TRBV18 and TRBJ1-1, with D maybe TRBD1 (5 bases). Germline V gives CDR1 KGHSH, CDR2 LQKENI. CDR3 length equals 16 residues. V lost 3 bases to trimming and J lost 2 bases, with 16 bases between them. The CDR3 DNA reads TGTGCCAGCTCACCCCGAGACCTCAGGGAAAACACTGAAGCTTTCTTT. Translation gives CASSPRDLRENTEAFF.

The V gene is TRBV20-1, the J gene TRBJ1-6; 7 bases match TRBD1. The CDR3 spans 13 residues. V lost 4 bases, J lost 9 bases, and 6 bases stayed unmatched. Per germline, CDR1 DFQATT and CDR2 SNEGSKA (reference sequence). CDR3 protein: CSAIVGGISPLHF. As DNA, the CDR3 is TGCAGTGCTATAGTAGGGGGCATTTCACCCCTCCACTTT.

The chain links TRBV19 to TRBJ1-2, with D tentatively TRBD1 (5 bases). From germline, CDR1 is LNHDA and CDR2 SQIVND (reference sequence). Trimming took 5 bases from V and 1 from J, leaving 20 bases between them. This CDR3 has 17 residues. CDR3 amino acids: CASSSPPGTRLNYGYTF. CDR3 nucleotides: TGTGCCAGTAGTTCCCCTCCCGGGACCCGGCTTAACTATGGCTACACCTTC.

This clonotype came up a few times. The genes are TRBV12-3 or TRBV12-4 and TRBJ2-2; D is unresolved. The CDR3 sequence is 13 residues long. V was clipped by 5 bases and J by 5 bases, with 9 bases between them. For the CDR3, the DNA is TGTGCCAGCAGTGCCTGGAGTACCGGGGAGCTGTTTTTT. It encodes CASSAWSTGELFF.

This clonotype was picked up many times. The rearrangement uses TRBV6-5 and TRBJ2-3; tentatively, D is TRBD2 (7 bases). Germline CDR1 is MNHEY and CDR2 is SVGAGI. The CDR3 has 16 residues. Trimming pared 0 bases from V and 0 bases from J, leaving 10 bases between. The CDR3 coding sequence is TGTGCCAGCAGTTACTCCGCGGGGGCTAGCACAGATACGCAGTATTTT. Its protein is CASSYSAGASTDTQYF.

The chain uses TRBV12-3 or TRBV12-4 and TRBJ1-4, with 7 positions matching TRBD1. V shed 3 bases, J shed 8 bases, and the junction held 9 bases outside the gene matches. The CDR3 length is 15 residues. CDR3 nucleotide sequence: TGTGCCAGCAGTTTCCGACAGGGAACGGGGGAAAAACTGTTTTTT. The encoded protein is CASSFRQGTGEKLFF.

The gene calls are TRBV15 and TRBJ2-1; 8 bases fit TRBD2. The end of the DNA fits TRBJ2-7 better, so the J call may be wrong. The length of the CDR3 is 15 residues. Germline CDR1 is LNHNV and CDR2 is YYDKDF (reference sequence). Here the CDR3 DNA reads TGTGCCACCAGCAGCGTAATAGCGGGGACCAATGAGCAGTACTTC. This translates into CATSSVIAGTNEQYF.

There are a few counts of this clonotype. The chain employs TRBV6-2 or TRBV6-3 and TRBJ2-7; no clear D. The CDR3 length is 16 residues. V was cut by 2 bases and J by 0 bases, with 14 bases left in between. Germline loops: CDR1 MNHEY, CDR2 SVGEGT. Written as DNA, the CDR3 is TGTGCCAGCAGTTACGGGAAGCGAAAAGCCTCCTACGAGCAGTACTTC. Its translation: CASSYGKRKASYEQYF.